Shown below are 30 T cell receptor beta chains from a single sample sequenced in a study of blood T cells in healthy people across ages. PCR was performed a second time for roughly 7 to 11 cycles using a sample-barcoded 5' primer and a J-beta primer mix. TCRdb independently ran MiXCR on the 5' RACE reads; one entry per CDR3 protein. Of more than 650,000 distinct CDR3 sequences listed, about 53% are singletons. The sample consisted of blood. Receptor source: an elderly man in good health.

A few counts support this clonotype. The chain is built from TRBV9 and TRBJ2-1; 11 nucleotides align to TRBD2. CDR1 is SGDLS and CDR2 is YYNGEE in the germline V gene. The CDR3 has 16 residues. V was clipped by 4 bases and J by 4 bases; unmatched bases: 7. CDR3 residues: CASSSTSGSRYNEQFF. Written as DNA, the CDR3 is TGTGCCAGCAGCTCCACTAGCGGGAGTCGGTACAATGAGCAGTTCTTC.

This clonotype was picked up many times. This chain connects TRBV28 to TRBJ1-4, with TRBD1 matching over 8 bases. Germline lookup yields CDR1 MDHEN and CDR2 SYDVKM. CDR3 length: 15 amino acids. Losses at the gene ends were 7 bases for V and 3 bases for J; bases not matched to a gene: 7. The CDR3 coding sequence is TGTGCCAGCACCTACCAGGGGGCAGCTAATGAAAAACTGTTTTTT. Translating gives CASTYQGAANEKLFF.

This chain connects TRBV9 to TRBJ1-4; D possibly corresponds to TRBD1 (6 bases). The CDR3 is 14 amino acids. The germline V gene encodes CDR1 SGDLS and CDR2 YYNGEE. The V end was cut by 4 bases, the J end by 7 bases, with 14 bases between. The CDR3 sequence is CASSPRTASEKLFF. DNA of the CDR3: TGTGCCAGCAGCCCCCGGACAGCGAGTGAAAAACTGTTTTTT.

This chain uses TRBV7-6 with TRBJ2-1; 8 nucleotides match TRBD2. Trimming cost V 3 bases and J 10 bases; bases outside gene matches: 14. CDR1 SGHVS and CDR2 FNYEAQ come from the germline V gene. The CDR3 loop spans 16 amino acids. The CDR3 loop is CASSLDSGTGGLEQFF. The DNA for the CDR3 is TGTGCCAGCAGCTTGGATAGCGGGACGGGGGGCTTGGAGCAGTTCTTC. The complete variable domain, with remaining parts taken from reference TRBV7-6 and TRBJ2-1, reads GAGVSQSPRYKVTKRGQDVALRCDPISGHVSLYWYRQALGQGPEFLTYFNYEAQQDKSGLPNDRFSAERPEGSISTLTIQRTEQRDSAMYRCASSLDSGTGGLEQFFGPGTRLTVL.

This rearrangement joins TRBV10-3 to TRBJ2-3; 14 bases map to TRBD2. The CDR3 is made up of 16 amino acids. Trimming cost V 6 bases and J 4 bases; bases outside gene matches: 6. Germline CDR1 and CDR2: ENHRY and SYGVKD. The CDR3 loop reads CAISGTSGSGADTQYF. The DNA of the CDR3 is TGTGCCATCAGCGGGACTAGCGGGAGCGGGGCAGATACGCAGTATTTT.

The chain has TRBV6-2 or TRBV6-3 and TRBJ2-1, with D hard to call. The J call may be in error: the DNA end matches TRBJ2-7 better. Germline values: CDR1 MNHEY, CDR2 SVGEGT. The CDR3 contains 14 residues. The CDR3 region is CASSSNRASYEQYF. CDR3 DNA: TGTGCCAGCAGTTCCAACCGGGCGTCCTACGAGCAGTACTTC.

This clonotype came up a few times. The gene calls are TRBV20-1 and TRBJ1-2, with 11 bases aligning to TRBD1. CDR3 length: 16 residues. From germline, CDR1 is DFQATT and CDR2 SNEGSKA (reference sequence). V shed 1 base, J shed 6 bases, and the junction held 10 bases outside the gene matches. In DNA form, the CDR3 reads TGCAGTGCTAGAGGCGGAGTGGGACAGGGGGAGGATGGCTACACCTTC. Its protein product is CSARGGVGQGEDGYTF.

The chain employs TRBV28 and TRBJ2-3; D possibly corresponds to TRBD2 (6 bases). The V gene lost 10 bases and the J gene lost 5 bases, with 22 bases spanning the gap. The germline gives CDR1 MDHEN, CDR2 SYDVKM. CDR3 length equals 15 residues. CDR3: CAILKPGWGGDTQYF. CDR3 bases: TGTGCCATCTTAAAACCGGGATGGGGAGGAGATACGCAGTATTTT.

The chain combines TRBV12-3 or TRBV12-4 with TRBJ2-2; D is perhaps TRBD1 (9 bases). The CDR3 loop spans 21 amino acids. With 5 bases removed from V and 9 bases from J, the gap between germline ends came to 37 bases. CDR3 in amino acids: CASSPSDRGQSEAGGSRELFF. The CDR3 bases are TGTGCCAGCAGTCCCTCGGACAGGGGCCAGTCTGAGGCGGGAGGTTCGAGGGAGCTGTTTTTT.

The V and J genes are TRBV5-1 and TRBJ1-4; D is undetermined. Trimming took off 4 bases at V and 0 bases at J, with 16 bases between the two ends. CDR1 is SGHRS, CDR2 YFSETQ, per germline. The CDR3 covers 17 residues. The CDR3 region is CASSPRLEGTTNEKLFF. CDR3 nucleotides: TGCGCCAGCAGCCCCCGCCTGGAGGGCACAACTAATGAAAAACTGTTTTTT.

The rearrangement joins TRBV9 to TRBJ2-5, with D possibly being TRBD2 (8 bases). This CDR3 is built from 17 residues. CDR1 SGDLS and CDR2 YYNGEE come from the germline V gene. The V end was cut by 0 bases, the J end by 2 bases, with 17 bases between. Written as DNA, the CDR3 is TGTGCCAGCAGCGTAGTTCCCGGGGGGGACAGTCAAGAGACCCAGTACTTC. Its protein product is CASSVVPGGDSQETQYF.

This rearrangement joins TRBV4-2 to TRBJ2-3; 8 nucleotides agree with TRBD2. The V segment lost 6 bases and the J segment 0 bases; nucleotides outside the gene matches: 8. Germline V gives CDR1 LGHNA, CDR2 YNFKEQ. The CDR3 spans 16 residues. CDR3 DNA sequence: TGTGCCAGCAGTCTAGCGGGTGCAACTAGCACAGATACGCAGTATTTT. It translates to CASSLAGATSTDTQYF.

This clonotype occurred a few times. The chain has TRBV4-2 and TRBJ2-7; 8 nucleotides align to TRBD2. With 0 bases clipped from V and 3 bases from J, the junction kept 10 bases outside the gene matches. The germline V gene encodes CDR1 LGHNA and CDR2 YNFKEQ. The CDR3 loop spans 17 amino acids. As DNA, the CDR3 is TGTGCCAGCAGCCAAGAGTGGGAGGTAGCGGGAATCTACGAGCAGTACTTC. This sequence encodes CASSQEWEVAGIYEQYF.

The DNA for the CDR3 is TGTGCTAGTGGTTCGATCCCGAGGGCAGGAATCAATCAGCCCCAGCATTTT. Translating it yields CASGSIPRAGINQPQHF. This chain connects TRBV12-5 to TRBJ1-5; no definite D call. Trimming pared 4 bases from V and 3 bases from J, leaving 19 bases between. Germline V gene lookup returns CDR1 LGHNT and CDR2 FRNRAP. This CDR3 has 17 residues.

The genes are TRBV7-6 and TRBJ2-1, with a possible D match to TRBD2 (6 bases). The CDR3 totals 16 residues. Germline CDR1 SGHVS, CDR2 FNYEAQ. V lost 1 base and J 4 bases, leaving 14 bases between the germline ends. CDR3 loop: CASSLVSGLRYNEQFF. CDR3 nucleotides: TGTGCCAGCAGCTTAGTCTCCGGACTACGGTACAATGAGCAGTTCTTC.

The chain uses TRBV28 and TRBJ2-7, with D tentatively TRBD2 (6 bases). The CDR3 runs to 11 residues. V was trimmed by 7 bases and J by 6 bases, leaving 10 bases between them. The germline V gene has CDR1 MDHEN and CDR2 SYDVKM. The CDR3 protein is CASTGAGEQYF. The CDR3 DNA reads as TGTGCCAGCACTGGAGCGGGCGAGCAGTACTTC.

The gene calls are TRBV28 and TRBJ2-7; 12 positions agree with TRBD2. Trimming cost V 1 base and J 4 bases; bases outside gene matches: 2. The germline gives CDR1 MDHEN, CDR2 SYDVKM. This CDR3 spans 15 amino acids. The DNA for the CDR3 is TGTGCCAGCAGTTTATCCACTAGCGGGAGGTACGAGCAGTACTTC. Translated: CASSLSTSGRYEQYF.

V usage is TRBV6-1 and J usage is TRBJ1-2; D ambiguous. Trimming stripped 2 bases from V and 8 bases from J, with 12 bases between. This CDR3 has 13 residues. CDR1 and CDR2 (germline): MNHNS, SASEGT. CDR3: CASSERQFRGYTF. The CDR3 bases are TGTGCCAGCAGTGAACGTCAGTTCAGAGGCTACACCTTC.

The chain uses TRBV3-1 and TRBJ2-7; D unresolved. This CDR3 spans 14 amino acids. The V end was cut by 3 bases, the J end by 0 bases, with 9 bases between. Germline assignment: CDR1 LGHDT and CDR2 YNNKEL (reference sequence). CDR3 sequence (DNA): TGTGCCAGCAGCCACGAACAGCGCTCCTACGAGCAGTACTTC. Amino acid sequence: CASSHEQRSYEQYF.

The chain joins TRBV12-3 or TRBV12-4 to TRBJ2-7; a possible D gene is TRBD2 (5 bases). This CDR3 is 12 amino acids long. V was trimmed by 5 bases and J by 3 bases, leaving 8 bases between them. CDR3 DNA sequence: TGTGCCAGCAGTAATGGACTCTACGAGCAGTACTTC. It translates to CASSNGLYEQYF.

This clonotype has only a few counts. The chain joins TRBV20-1 to TRBJ2-1; 13 bases are shared with TRBD2. This CDR3 is 15 amino acids long. V shed 6 bases and J 7 bases; nucleotides not matched to a gene: 9. Germline loops: CDR1 DFQATT, CDR2 SNEGSKA (reference sequence). The CDR3 region is CSAAPTSGRENEQFF. The CDR3 nucleotides read TGCAGTGCCGCCCCCACTAGCGGGAGGGAAAATGAGCAGTTCTTC.

The CDR3 spells CASRPAGLGSTDTQYF. In nucleotides, the CDR3 is TGTGCCAGCAGACCTGCCGGACTAGGAAGCACAGATACGCAGTATTTT. The chain uses TRBV28 and TRBJ2-3, with 7 positions matching TRBD2. This CDR3 has 16 amino acids. The germline CDR1 and CDR2 sequences are MDHEN and SYDVKM. The V gene end was trimmed by 6 bases and the J gene end by 0 bases; junction bases not matched to a gene: 9.

The table lists this clonotype with a few counts. The rearrangement joins TRBV27 to TRBJ1-6; the D gene is possibly TRBD1 (6 bases). Germline loops: CDR1 MNHEY, CDR2 SMNVEV (reference sequence). The V gene lost 6 bases and the J gene lost 10 bases, with 13 bases spanning the gap. There are 13 residues in the CDR3. CDR3 nucleotide sequence: TGTGCCAGCAGCCTAACAGGGAAGTCACCCCTCCACTTT. The encoded protein is CASSLTGKSPLHF.

This chain links TRBV20-1 with TRBJ2-3; 15 bases match TRBD2. CDR3 length: 17 amino acids. V lost 0 bases, J lost 5 bases, and 6 bases stayed unmatched. From germline, CDR1 is DFQATT and CDR2 SNEGSKA (reference sequence). CDR3 nucleotide sequence: TGCAGTGCTAGAGATACCGGACTAGCGGGAGGGGTAGATACGCAGTATTTT. Its protein is CSARDTGLAGGVDTQYF.

The CDR3 protein is CASSLGQLTSYEQYF. The CDR3 nucleotides read TGCGCCAGCAGCTTGGGACAGTTGACCTCCTACGAGCAGTACTTC. The chain is built from TRBV5-1 and TRBJ2-7, with a weak D call TRBD1 (5 bases). In germline, CDR1 is SGHRS, CDR2 YFSETQ. Deletions cut 0 bases from V and 0 bases from J, with 10 bases between. This CDR3 has 15 amino acids.

Points on this clonotype: A read error may produce the germline difference seen at one junction end. The chain combines TRBV5-5 with TRBJ1-5, with unresolved D. This CDR3 contains 13 residues. The germline CDR1 and CDR2 sequences are SGHKS and YYEKEE (reference sequence). For the CDR3, the DNA is TGTGCCAGCAGCTTGGTATCGGATCAGCCCCAACATTTT. Its protein product is CASSLVSDQPQHF.

On this clonotype: One end of the junction does not line up with germline, which may come from a read error. The rearrangement links TRBV10-3 to TRBJ2-1; D unresolved. The CDR3 has 16 residues. Germline V gene lookup returns CDR1 ENHRY and CDR2 SYGVKD. CDR3 sequence (DNA): TGTGCCACCAGTCGGCCGGGTGGAAGCTCCTACAATGAGCAGTTCTTC. Encoded protein: CATSRPGGSSYNEQFF.

The chain employs TRBV2 and TRBJ1-2; D is perhaps TRBD1 (5 bases). This CDR3 has 11 amino acids. Per germline, CDR1 SNHLY and CDR2 FYNNEI. Deletions cut 3 bases from V and 10 bases from J, with 9 bases between. The CDR3, as DNA: TGTGCCAGCAGTGATCCCAGGGACTACACCTTC. This gives the protein CASSDPRDYTF. The complete variable domain, with remaining parts taken from reference TRBV2 and TRBJ1-2, reads EPEVTQTPSHQVTQMGQEVILRCVPISNHLYFYWYRQILGQKVEFLVSFYNNEISEKSEIFDDQFSVERPDGSNFTLKIRSTKLEDSAMYFCASSDPRDYTFGSGTRLTVV.

The V gene is TRBV15, the J gene TRBJ1-2; TRBD1 aligns across 7 bases. In germline, CDR1 is LNHNV, CDR2 YYDKDF (reference sequence). Germline trimming cut 3 bases from V and 4 bases from J; bases unmatched to any gene: 8. CDR3 size: 15 residues. As DNA, the CDR3 is TGTGCCACCAGCAGCCGGGACAGCCCACGCTATGGCTACACCTTC. Translation: CATSSRDSPRYGYTF.

J is TRBJ2-3 and V is TRBV27; 8 bases are a match to TRBD2. This CDR3 spans 14 amino acids. Germline V gene sequence: CDR1 MNHEY, CDR2 SMNVEV (reference sequence). The V gene end was trimmed by 6 bases and the J gene end by 14 bases; junction bases not matched to a gene: 16. CDR3 region: CASSLAGPILYAYF. The CDR3 nucleotides are TGTGCCAGCAGCCTAGCGGGTCCCATCCTATACGCGTATTTT.